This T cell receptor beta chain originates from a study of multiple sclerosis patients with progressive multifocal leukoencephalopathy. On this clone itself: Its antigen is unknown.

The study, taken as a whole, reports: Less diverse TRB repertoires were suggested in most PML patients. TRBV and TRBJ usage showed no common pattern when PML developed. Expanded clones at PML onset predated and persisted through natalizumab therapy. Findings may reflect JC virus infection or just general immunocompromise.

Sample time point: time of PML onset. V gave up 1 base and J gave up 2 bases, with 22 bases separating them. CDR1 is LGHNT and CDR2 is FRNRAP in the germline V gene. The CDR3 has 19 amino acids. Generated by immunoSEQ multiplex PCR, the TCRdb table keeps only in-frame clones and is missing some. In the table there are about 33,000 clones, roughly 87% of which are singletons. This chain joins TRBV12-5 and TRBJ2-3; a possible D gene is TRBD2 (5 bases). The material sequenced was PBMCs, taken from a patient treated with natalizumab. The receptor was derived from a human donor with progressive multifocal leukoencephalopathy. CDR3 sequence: CASGLGAGLTIIHTDTQYF. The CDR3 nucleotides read TGTGCTAGTGGTTTGGGGGCAGGACTCACAATTATTCACACAGATACGCAGTATTTT.